Sequencing of this TCR beta chain was carried out in a study of CD8+ T cells in alopecia areata. CDR3 size: 13 residues. Germline CDR1 is SEHNR and CDR2 is FQNEAQ (reference sequence). V dropped 5 bases and J dropped 2 bases, with 10 bases sitting between them. About this clone itself: Its matching antigen is unknown. The sample has other DNA sequences that encode this CDR3 too.

Findings of the study overall: Compared with normal scalp, lesional scalp had higher clonality and more expanded CD8+ clones. Significant decreases in scalp clonality and expanded CD8+ clones followed tofacitinib treatment.

Sequencing used cDNA as its template, made by extracting RNA and reverse transcribing it. The assay was immunoSEQ multiplex PCR, and TCRdb's table has in-frame clones only and misses some. The sample comprises 180,000 or so clones, around 51% of which are singletons, and around a tenth rests with the top ten. Treatment specified: oral pan-JAK inhibitor, 5-10 mg twice daily. The input for sequencing was CD8+ T cells sorted from blood, taken around week 54, from a patient treated with tofacitinib. V is TRBV7-9 and J is TRBJ2-7; D gene uncertain. This receptor was taken from a human donor with alopecia areata. The CDR3 here is CASSPDGAYEQYF. In DNA form, the CDR3 reads TGTGCCAGCAGCCCGGACGGAGCCTACGAGCAGTACTTC.